The subject of this entry is one T cell receptor (beta chain). The method was immunoSEQ multiplex PCR; TCRdb's version includes in-frame clones alone and lacks a portion of them. The sample lists tens of thousands of clones; about 91% were seen once. This record comes from a study of T cell responses to AZD1222 COVID-19 vaccine. The sequences come from peripheral blood, collected 28 days after the second AZD1222 dose. This receptor was obtained from an adult who received the AZD1222 COVID-19 vaccine.

CDR3 DNA sequence: TGTGCCAGCTCACCCCCCTCTGGGGCCAACGTCCTGACTTTC. It yields the protein CASSPPSGANVLTF. This chain uses TRBV18 with TRBJ2-6, with D uncertain. The germline V gene encodes CDR1 KGHSH and CDR2 LQKENI. V shed 3 bases and J shed 0 bases, with 3 bases lying between them. The CDR3 covers 14 residues.